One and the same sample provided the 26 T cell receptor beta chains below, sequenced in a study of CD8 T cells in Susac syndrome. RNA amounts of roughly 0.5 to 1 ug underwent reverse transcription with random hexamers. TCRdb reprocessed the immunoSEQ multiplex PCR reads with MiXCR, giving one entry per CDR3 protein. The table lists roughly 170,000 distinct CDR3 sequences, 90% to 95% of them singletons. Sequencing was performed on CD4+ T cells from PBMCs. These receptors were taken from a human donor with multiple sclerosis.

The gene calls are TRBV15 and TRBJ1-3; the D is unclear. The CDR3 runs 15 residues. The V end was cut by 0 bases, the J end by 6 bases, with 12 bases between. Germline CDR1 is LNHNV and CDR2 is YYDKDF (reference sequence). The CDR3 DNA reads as TGTGCCACCAGCAGAGACCCGGGTCGAGAAAACACCATATATTTT. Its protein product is CATSRDPGRENTIYF.

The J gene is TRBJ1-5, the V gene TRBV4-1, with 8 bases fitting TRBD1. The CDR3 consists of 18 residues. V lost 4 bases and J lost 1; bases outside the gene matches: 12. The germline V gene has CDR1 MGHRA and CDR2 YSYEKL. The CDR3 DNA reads TGCGCCAGCAGCCCAGGGGTTATCCGACAGGGGAGCAATCAGCCCCAGCATTTT. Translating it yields CASSPGVIRQGSNQPQHF.

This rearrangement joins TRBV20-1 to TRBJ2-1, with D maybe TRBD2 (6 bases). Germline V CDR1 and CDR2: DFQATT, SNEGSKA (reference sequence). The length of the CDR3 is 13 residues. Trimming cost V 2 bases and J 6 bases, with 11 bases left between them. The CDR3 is CSARLTRRNEQFF. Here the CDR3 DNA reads TGCAGTGCTAGACTGACTAGGCGCAATGAGCAGTTCTTC.

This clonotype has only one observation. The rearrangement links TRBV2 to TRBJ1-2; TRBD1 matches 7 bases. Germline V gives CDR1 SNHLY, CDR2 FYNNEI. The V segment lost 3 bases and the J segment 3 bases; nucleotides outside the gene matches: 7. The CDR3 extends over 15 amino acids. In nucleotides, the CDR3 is TGTGCCAGCAGTGATATACAGGGGACCCACTATGGCTACACCTTC. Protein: CASSDIQGTHYGYTF.

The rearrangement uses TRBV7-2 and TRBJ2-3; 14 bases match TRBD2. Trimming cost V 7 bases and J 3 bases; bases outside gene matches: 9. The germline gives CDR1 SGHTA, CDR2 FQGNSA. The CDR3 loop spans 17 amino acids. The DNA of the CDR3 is TGTGCCAGCATCCCCGGACTAGCGGGAGGCGGAACAGATACGCAGTATTTT. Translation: CASIPGLAGGGTDTQYF.

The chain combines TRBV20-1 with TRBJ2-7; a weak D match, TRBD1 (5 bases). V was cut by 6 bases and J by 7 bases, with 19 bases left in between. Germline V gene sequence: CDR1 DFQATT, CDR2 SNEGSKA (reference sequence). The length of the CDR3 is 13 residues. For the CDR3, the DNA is TGCAGTGCCCAGGTCACAGGCATTGGGGAGCAGTACTTC. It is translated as CSAQVTGIGEQYF.

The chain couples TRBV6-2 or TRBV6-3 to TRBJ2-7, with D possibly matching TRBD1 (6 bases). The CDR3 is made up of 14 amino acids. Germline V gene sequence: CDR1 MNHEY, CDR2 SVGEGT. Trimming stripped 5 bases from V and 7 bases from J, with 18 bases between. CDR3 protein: CASSRPQGRWEQYF. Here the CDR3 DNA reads TGTGCCAGCAGTCGACCCCAGGGGCGATGGGAGCAGTACTTC.

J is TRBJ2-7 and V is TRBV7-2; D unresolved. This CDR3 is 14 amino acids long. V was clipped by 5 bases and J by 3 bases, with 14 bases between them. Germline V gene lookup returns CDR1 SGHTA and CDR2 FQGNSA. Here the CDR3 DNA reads TGTGCCAGCAGCCCCTCGGACGGGTACTACGAGCAGTACTTC. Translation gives CASSPSDGYYEQYF.

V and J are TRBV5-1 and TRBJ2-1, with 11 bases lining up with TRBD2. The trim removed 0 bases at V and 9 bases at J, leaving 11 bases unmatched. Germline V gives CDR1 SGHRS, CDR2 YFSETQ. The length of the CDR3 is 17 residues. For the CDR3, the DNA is TGCGCCAGCAGCTTGGCCTTGGTAGCGGGAGGGCCAAGTGAGCAGTTCTTC. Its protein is CASSLALVAGGPSEQFF.

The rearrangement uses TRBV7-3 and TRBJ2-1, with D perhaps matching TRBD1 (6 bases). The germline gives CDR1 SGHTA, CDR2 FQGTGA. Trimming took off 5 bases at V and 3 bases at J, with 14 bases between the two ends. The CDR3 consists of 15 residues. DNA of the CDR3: TGTGCCAGCAGCCCACAGGGTTGGGGCTACAATGAGCAGTTCTTC. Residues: CASSPQGWGYNEQFF.

CDR3 DNA sequence: TGCAGTGCCCGTCCCGGGACAGGGGTTCAAAACTACGAGCAGTACTTC. This encodes CSARPGTGVQNYEQYF. The V gene is TRBV20-1, the J gene TRBJ2-7; 10 positions agree with TRBD1. V was clipped by 6 bases and J by 3 bases; unmatched bases: 14. This CDR3 has 16 amino acids. Germline V lookup: CDR1 DFQATT, CDR2 SNEGSKA (reference sequence).

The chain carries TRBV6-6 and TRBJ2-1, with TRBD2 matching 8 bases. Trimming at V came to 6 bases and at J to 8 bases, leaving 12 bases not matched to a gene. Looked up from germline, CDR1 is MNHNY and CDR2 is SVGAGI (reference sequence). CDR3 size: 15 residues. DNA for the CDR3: TGTGCCAGCAGATACGGGAGGGCCAAAATCGATGAGCAGTTCTTC. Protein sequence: CASRYGRAKIDEQFF.

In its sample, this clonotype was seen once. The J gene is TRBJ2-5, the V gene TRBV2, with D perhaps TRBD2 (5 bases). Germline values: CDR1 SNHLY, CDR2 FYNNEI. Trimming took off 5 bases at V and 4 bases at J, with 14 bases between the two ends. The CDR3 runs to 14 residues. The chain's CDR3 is CASSKRVGGETQYF. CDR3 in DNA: TGTGCCAGCAGTAAAAGGGTAGGAGGAGAGACCCAGTACTTC.

CDR3 in amino acids: CASSYEAGSNQPQHF. As DNA, the CDR3 is TGTGCCAGCAGTTACGAGGCGGGTAGCAATCAGCCCCAGCATTTT. The chain couples TRBV6-6 to TRBJ1-5, with D uncertain. Trimming cost V 2 bases and J 0 bases, with 8 bases left between them. This CDR3 is 15 amino acids long. Germline CDR1 MNHNY, CDR2 SVGAGI (reference sequence).

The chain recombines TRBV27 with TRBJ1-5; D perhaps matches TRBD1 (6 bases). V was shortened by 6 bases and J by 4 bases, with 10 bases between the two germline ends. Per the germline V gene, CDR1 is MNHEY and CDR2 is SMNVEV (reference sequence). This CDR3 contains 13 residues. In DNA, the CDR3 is TGTGCCAGCAGCCACAGGGCTAATCAGCCCCAGCATTTT. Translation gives CASSHRANQPQHF.

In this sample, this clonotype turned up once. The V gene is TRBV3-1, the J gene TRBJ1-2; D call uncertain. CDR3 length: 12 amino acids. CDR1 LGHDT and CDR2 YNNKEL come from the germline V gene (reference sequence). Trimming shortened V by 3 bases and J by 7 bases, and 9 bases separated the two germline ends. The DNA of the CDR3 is TGTGCCAGCAGCCATTATAGGGCTGGCTACACCTTC. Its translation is CASSHYRAGYTF. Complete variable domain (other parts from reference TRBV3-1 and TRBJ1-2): DTAVSQTPKYLVTQMGNDKSIKCEQNLGHDTMYWYKQDSKKFLKIMFSYNNKELIINETVPNRFSPKSPDKAHLNLHINSLELGDSAVYFCASSHYRAGYTFGSGTRLTVV.

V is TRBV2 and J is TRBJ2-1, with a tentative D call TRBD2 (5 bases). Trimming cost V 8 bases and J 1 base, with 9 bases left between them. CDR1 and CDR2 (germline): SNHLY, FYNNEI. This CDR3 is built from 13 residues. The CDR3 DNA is TGTGCCAGCGGTTCGGGGTCCTACAATGAGCAGTTCTTC. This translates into CASGSGSYNEQFF.

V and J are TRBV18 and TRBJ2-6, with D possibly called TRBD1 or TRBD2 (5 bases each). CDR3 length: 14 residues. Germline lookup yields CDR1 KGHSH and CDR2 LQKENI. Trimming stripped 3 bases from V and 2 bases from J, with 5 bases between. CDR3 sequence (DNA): TGTGCCAGCTCACCGGGGGCTGGGGCCAACGTCCTGACTTTC. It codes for CASSPGAGANVLTF.

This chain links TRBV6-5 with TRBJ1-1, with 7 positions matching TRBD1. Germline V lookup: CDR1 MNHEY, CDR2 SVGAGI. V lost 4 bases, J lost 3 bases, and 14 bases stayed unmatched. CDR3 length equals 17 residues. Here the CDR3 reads CASSWRRGGAIYTEAFF. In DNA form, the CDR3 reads TGTGCCAGCAGTTGGCGAAGAGGGGGCGCAATCTACACTGAAGCTTTCTTT.

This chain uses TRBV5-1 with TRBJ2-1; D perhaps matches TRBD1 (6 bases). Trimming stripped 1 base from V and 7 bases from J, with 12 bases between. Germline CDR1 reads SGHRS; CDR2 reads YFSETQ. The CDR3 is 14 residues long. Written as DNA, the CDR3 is TGCGCCAGCAGCTTGACAGGGAAAGTGAATGAGCAGTTCTTC. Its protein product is CASSLTGKVNEQFF.

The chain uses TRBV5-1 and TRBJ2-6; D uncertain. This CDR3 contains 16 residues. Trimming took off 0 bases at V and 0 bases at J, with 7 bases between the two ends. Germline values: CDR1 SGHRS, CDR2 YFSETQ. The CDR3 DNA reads TGCGCCAGCAGCTTGGAGGGTTACTCTGGGGCCAACGTCCTGACTTTC. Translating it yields CASSLEGYSGANVLTF.

CDR3 protein: CSSRSSQLGGETQYF. The CDR3 DNA sequence: TGCAGTAGTCGTAGTAGCCAACTAGGTGGGGAGACCCAGTACTTC. The chain carries TRBV20-1 and TRBJ2-5; TRBD2 might be the D (5 bases). Trimming removed 8 bases at V and 5 bases at J, with 24 bases between. The germline V gene encodes CDR1 DFQATT and CDR2 SNEGSKA (reference sequence). The CDR3 spans 15 residues.

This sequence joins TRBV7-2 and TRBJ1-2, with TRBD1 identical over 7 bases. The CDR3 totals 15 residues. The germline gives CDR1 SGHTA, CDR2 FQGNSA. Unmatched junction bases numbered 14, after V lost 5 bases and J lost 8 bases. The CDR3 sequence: CASSPSLDRVQGYTF. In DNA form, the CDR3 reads TGTGCCAGCAGCCCAAGCCTCGACAGGGTGCAAGGCTACACCTTC. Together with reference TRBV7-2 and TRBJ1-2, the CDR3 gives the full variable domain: GAGVSQSPSNKVTEKGKDVELRCDPISGHTALYWYRQSLGQGLEFLIYFQGNSAPDKSGLPSDRFSAERTGGSVSTLTIQRTQQEDSAVYLCASSPSLDRVQGYTFGSGTRLTVV.

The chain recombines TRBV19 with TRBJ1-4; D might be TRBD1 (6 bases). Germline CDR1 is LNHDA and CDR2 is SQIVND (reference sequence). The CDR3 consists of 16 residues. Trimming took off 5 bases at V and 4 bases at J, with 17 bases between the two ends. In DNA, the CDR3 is TGTGCCAGTAGTCCCTCCGGGGGGCTTATTAATGAAAAACTGTTTTTT. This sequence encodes CASSPSGGLINEKLFF.

In DNA, the CDR3 is TGTGCCAGCAGCCCGAGGGGGTACCCATCCGATGGCTACACCTTC. Amino acids: CASSPRGYPSDGYTF. The rearrangement links TRBV6-6 to TRBJ1-2; possibly TRBD1 for D (6 bases). The germline V gene encodes CDR1 MNHNY and CDR2 SVGAGI (reference sequence). The V and J ends lost 6 bases and 6 bases respectively, with 20 bases between them. The CDR3 covers 15 residues.

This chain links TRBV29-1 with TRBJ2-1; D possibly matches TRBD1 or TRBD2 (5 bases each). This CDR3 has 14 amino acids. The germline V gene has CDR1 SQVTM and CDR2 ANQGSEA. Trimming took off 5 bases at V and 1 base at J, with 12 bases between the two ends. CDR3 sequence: CSVSDRGSYNEQFF. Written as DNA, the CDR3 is TGCAGCGTTTCCGACAGAGGGTCCTACAATGAGCAGTTCTTC.